A single sample gave rise to the 30 T cell receptor beta chains below, sequenced in a study of blood T cells in healthy people across ages. Combining a sample-barcoded 5' primer with a J-beta primer mix, a second PCR ran for 7 to 11 cycles. Using its own MiXCR run on the 5' RACE reads, TCRdb lists one record per CDR3 protein. The sample records approximately 1,000,000 distinct CDR3 sequences, around 43% being singletons. Sequenced input: blood. Receptor source: a woman aged 55-69 years in good health.

The rearrangement joins TRBV2 to TRBJ2-1; 7 bases match TRBD2. The CDR3 spans 15 residues. The ends lost 7 bases at V and 5 bases at J; junction bases unmatched: 11. Germline CDR1 reads SNHLY; CDR2 reads FYNNEI. CDR3: CASTLRGYANNEQFF. In DNA, the CDR3 is TGTGCCAGCACCTTGCGGGGGTATGCTAACAATGAGCAGTTCTTC.

The V and J genes are TRBV20-1 and TRBJ2-3; weak D call: TRBD2 (6 bases). Between the trimmed V and J ends, which lost 6 bases and 0 bases, there was a span of 16 bases. Per the germline V gene, CDR1 is DFQATT and CDR2 is SNEGSKA (reference sequence). The CDR3 consists of 15 residues. The CDR3 spells CSAERRAASTDTQYF. CDR3 DNA sequence: TGCAGTGCCGAGCGGAGGGCAGCTAGCACAGATACGCAGTATTTT.

The chain links TRBV10-3 to TRBJ2-1, with 7 bases that match TRBD2. Germline lookup yields CDR1 ENHRY and CDR2 SYGVKD. The CDR3 contains 16 residues. After removal of 6 bases from V and 9 bases from J, the junction contained 17 bases not matched to a gene. The DNA of the CDR3 is TGTGCCATCAGGCCCGGAACCGGCGGGGGTGTGGGTGAGCAGTTCTTC. This translates into CAIRPGTGGGVGEQFF.

In the case of this clonotype: Since a much larger clone is just one base distant, this may be a read error. This chain joins TRBV2 and TRBJ2-1; D gene ambiguous. Per germline, CDR1 SNHLY and CDR2 FYNNEI. The CDR3 runs to 12 residues. Trimming removed 4 bases from V and 13 bases from J, with 14 bases in between. The CDR3 DNA sequence: TGTGCCAGCAGTGGGAACCAAGAGACCCAGTTCTTC. Translated, it gives CASSGNQETQFF.

The rearrangement joins TRBV9 to TRBJ1-4; D is ambiguous. V was shortened by 0 bases and J by 1 base, with 10 bases between the two germline ends. The CDR3 has 16 amino acids. Germline lookup yields CDR1 SGDLS and CDR2 YYNGEE. CDR3: CASSVAPKGTNEKLFF. The CDR3 DNA reads TGTGCCAGCAGCGTAGCCCCTAAGGGAACTAATGAAAAACTGTTTTTT.

This rearrangement joins TRBV6-1 to TRBJ2-3, with D perhaps TRBD1 (6 bases). The CDR3 consists of 15 residues. The V end was cut by 7 bases, the J end by 4 bases, with 18 bases between. Looked up from germline, CDR1 is MNHNS and CDR2 is SASEGT. DNA of the CDR3: TGTGCCAGCACCATACTAGGGGGAGCGGCAGATACGCAGTATTTT. It is translated as CASTILGGAADTQYF.

This chain uses TRBV2 with TRBJ2-3; the match to TRBD1 covers 8 bases. V dropped 6 bases and J dropped 0; count of bases not matched to a gene: 5. CDR1 SNHLY and CDR2 FYNNEI come from the germline V gene. The CDR3 totals 15 residues. In DNA form, the CDR3 reads TGTGCCAGCAGATGGACAGGGCTAAGCACAGATACGCAGTATTTT. Protein product: CASRWTGLSTDTQYF.

CDR3 protein: CASAPLGGRSYEQYF. The CDR3 nucleotides are TGTGCCAGCGCCCCTTTGGGGGGGCGCTCCTACGAGCAGTACTTC. The chain carries TRBV5-5 and TRBJ2-7, with D tentatively TRBD2 (7 bases). CDR1 and CDR2 from the germline V gene are SGHKS and YYEKEE (reference sequence). This CDR3 contains 15 residues. The V end was cut by 7 bases, the J end by 0 bases, with 17 bases between.

The rearrangement joins TRBV6-6 to TRBJ2-3; 8 nucleotides line up with TRBD2. V gave up 6 bases and J gave up 2 bases; unmatched junction bases: 4. CDR3 length equals 14 residues. Germline V CDR1 and CDR2: MNHNY, SVGAGI (reference sequence). Written as DNA, the CDR3 is TGTGCCAGCAGCGTAGCGGGACCCACAGATACGCAGTATTTT. Encoded protein: CASSVAGPTDTQYF.

This clonotype was seen more than once but under ten times. This chain connects TRBV14 to TRBJ2-7, with D perhaps assigned TRBD1 or TRBD2 (5 bases each). This CDR3 contains 17 residues. Germline V gene sequence: CDR1 SGHDN, CDR2 FVKESK. V gave up 2 bases and J gave up 1 base, with 18 bases separating them. The CDR3 region is CASSQPWGSQGSYEQYF. The CDR3 DNA sequence: TGTGCCAGCAGCCAACCCTGGGGGAGTCAGGGTTCCTACGAGCAGTACTTC.

The V and J genes are TRBV20-1 and TRBJ2-4; no clear D. Trimming removed 3 bases from V and 0 bases from J, with 9 bases in between. The CDR3 has 14 residues. CDR1 DFQATT and CDR2 SNEGSKA come from the germline V gene (reference sequence). CDR3 bases: TGCAGTGCTAGTCAGGCTCTAGCCAAAAACATTCAGTACTTC. Translation: CSASQALAKNIQYF.

This chain connects TRBV27 to TRBJ2-7; 10 nucleotides match TRBD1. The junction had 5 bases not matched to a gene; V was cut back by 3 bases and J by 3 bases. This CDR3 is built from 15 residues. Germline-derived CDR1 and CDR2 are MNHEY and SMNVEV (reference sequence). CDR3 coding DNA: TGTGCCAGCAGTTTGCAGGGGGACAGGGGCTACGAGCAGTACTTC. It specifies CASSLQGDRGYEQYF.

The chain recombines TRBV5-1 with TRBJ2-3; 9 bases are a match to TRBD2. V lost 5 bases, J lost 4 bases, and 8 bases stayed unmatched. CDR1 is SGHRS, CDR2 YFSETQ, per germline. CDR3 size: 15 residues. The CDR3 nucleotides are TGCGCCAGCAGACTTCTTAGCGGGAGTGCAGATACGCAGTATTTT. Its protein product is CASRLLSGSADTQYF.

This clonotype has only a few counts. This chain joins TRBV10-2 and TRBJ2-3, with a tentative D call TRBD2 (6 bases). The germline CDR1 and CDR2 sequences are WSHSY and SAAADI. The CDR3 is 13 amino acids. V was shortened by 8 bases and J by 5 bases, with 14 bases between the two germline ends. The CDR3 DNA reads TGCGCCAGCGCGGGATCTTTCCTAGATACGCAGTATTTT. This codes for CASAGSFLDTQYF.

J is TRBJ2-5 and V is TRBV6-5, with D maybe TRBD2 (6 bases). This CDR3 contains 13 residues. The ends were cut back, 6 bases at V and 4 bases at J, with 12 bases in the middle. The germline V gene has CDR1 MNHEY and CDR2 SVGAGI. The CDR3, as DNA: TGTGCCAGCAGATCCGCGGGGCGAGAGACCCAGTACTTC. Its translation is CASRSAGRETQYF.

The DNA of the CDR3 is TGCAGCGCCACGGGACTAGCGGGAGGTATTCGGCAAGAGACCCAGTACTTC. Translation: CSATGLAGGIRQETQYF. This chain links TRBV29-1 with TRBJ2-5; 15 positions agree with TRBD2. Losses at the gene ends were 7 bases for V and 2 bases for J; bases not matched to a gene: 11. Germline V gives CDR1 SQVTM, CDR2 ANQGSEA. This CDR3 is 17 amino acids long.

This clonotype has just a few counts. This sequence joins TRBV27 and TRBJ1-5, with D tentatively TRBD1 (6 bases). Trimming stripped 6 bases from V and 5 bases from J, with 14 bases between. The CDR3 has 14 residues. Per the germline V gene, CDR1 is MNHEY and CDR2 is SMNVEV (reference sequence). CDR3 loop: CASRERGGHQPQHF. The CDR3 DNA sequence: TGTGCCAGCAGAGAGCGGGGGGGCCATCAGCCCCAGCATTTT.

Notes on this clonotype: A much larger clonotype is one base distant, so this may be a read error. CDR3 protein: CASSYDPATNEELFF. CDR3 DNA: TGTGCCAGCAGCTACGACCCCGCAACTAATGAAGAACTGTTTTTT. The chain carries TRBV2 and TRBJ1-4, with D hard to call. This CDR3 is built from 15 residues. Germline CDR1 reads SNHLY; CDR2 reads FYNNEI.

This clonotype was observed a handful of times. The genes are TRBV7-2 and TRBJ2-1, with TRBD2 matching over 12 bases. Trimming cost V 5 bases and J 3 bases; bases outside gene matches: 8. The CDR3 spans 17 residues. CDR1 and CDR2 (germline): SGHTA, FQGNSA. The CDR3 spells CASSHRLAGEIYNEQFF. The CDR3 region has the DNA TGTGCCAGCAGCCACCGACTAGCGGGAGAAATCTACAATGAGCAGTTCTTC.

This clonotype was picked up a small number of times. The chain carries TRBV5-1 and TRBJ2-7; D gene unclear. CDR3 length equals 14 residues. Germline loops: CDR1 SGHRS, CDR2 YFSETQ. Trimming removed 0 bases from V and 4 bases from J, with 11 bases in between. This CDR3 is CASSLAGFRYEQYF. The CDR3 DNA reads as TGCGCCAGCAGCTTGGCGGGTTTTAGGTACGAGCAGTACTTC.

V usage is TRBV10-3 and J usage is TRBJ2-2; D uncertain. This CDR3 region has 12 residues. The germline gives CDR1 ENHRY, CDR2 SYGVKD. V dropped 3 bases and J dropped 6 bases, with 5 bases sitting between them. The CDR3 protein is CAISDPPGELFF. Here the CDR3 DNA reads TGTGCCATCAGTGACCCCCCCGGGGAGCTGTTTTTT.

The rearrangement joins TRBV12-3 or TRBV12-4 to TRBJ1-2; D remains ambiguous. The CDR3 is 14 residues long. V was trimmed by 5 bases and J by 8 bases, leaving 18 bases between them. This chain's CDR3 is CASSRGRPLFGYTF. The CDR3 nucleotides are TGTGCCAGCAGTCGAGGACGGCCCCTCTTCGGCTACACCTTC.

The V call is TRBV20-1, the J call TRBJ1-2, with TRBD1 matching over 9 bases. With 6 bases clipped from V and 5 bases from J, the junction kept 7 bases outside the gene matches. CDR1 DFQATT and CDR2 SNEGSKA come from the germline V gene (reference sequence). This CDR3 is built from 13 residues. The CDR3 DNA reads as TGCAGTGCCTCGGACAGGGGAGCATATGGCTACACCTTC. This gives the protein CSASDRGAYGYTF.

The chain employs TRBV20-1 and TRBJ1-4; possibly TRBD1 for D (5 bases). The germline gives CDR1 DFQATT, CDR2 SNEGSKA (reference sequence). Trimming took off 3 bases at V and 4 bases at J, with 12 bases between the two ends. The CDR3 contains 14 residues. In DNA form, the CDR3 reads TGCAGTGCTAGGGCCGTCGGGGGTAATGAAAAACTGTTTTTT. Residues: CSARAVGGNEKLFF.

The rearrangement joins TRBV29-1 to TRBJ2-3, with D perhaps being TRBD1 or TRBD2 (6 bases each). V was cut by 7 bases and J by 0 bases, with 11 bases left in between. This CDR3 is 13 amino acids long. Germline V lookup: CDR1 SQVTM, CDR2 ANQGSEA. CDR3 in DNA: TGCAGCGCCGGGGGCCTAAGCACAGATACGCAGTATTTT. Amino acid sequence: CSAGGLSTDTQYF.

This sequence joins TRBV24-1 and TRBJ2-5; the match to TRBD1 covers 8 bases. V lost 9 bases to trimming and J lost 2 bases; unmatched junction nucleotides: 4. The CDR3 consists of 13 residues. CDR1 and CDR2 from the germline V gene are KGHDR and SFDVKD. The CDR3 is CATGTGAQETQYF. The CDR3 nucleotides read TGTGCCACCGGGACAGGAGCTCAAGAGACCCAGTACTTC.

This chain connects TRBV20-1 to TRBJ2-1; TRBD2 agrees at 7 bases. The trim removed 0 bases at V and 2 bases at J, leaving 10 bases unmatched. The CDR3 is 17 residues long. The germline V gene encodes CDR1 DFQATT and CDR2 SNEGSKA (reference sequence). This CDR3 is CSARDSTSHPTYNEQFF. The CDR3 nucleotides read TGCAGTGCTAGAGATTCGACTAGCCACCCAACCTACAATGAGCAGTTCTTC.

V is TRBV7-9 and J is TRBJ2-7; TRBD1 might be the D (5 bases). In germline, CDR1 is SEHNR, CDR2 FQNEAQ (reference sequence). CDR3 length: 15 amino acids. The V end was cut by 4 bases, the J end by 5 bases, with 18 bases between. The CDR3 region is CASSSFDSLSHEQYF. For the CDR3, the DNA is TGTGCCAGCAGCTCTTTCGACAGTCTATCCCACGAGCAGTACTTC.

The rearrangement links TRBV14 to TRBJ2-5, with TRBD2 matching over 9 bases. V lost 0 bases, J lost 3 bases, and 11 bases stayed unmatched. This CDR3 has 18 residues. The V gene's germline CDR1 is SGHDN and CDR2 FVKESK. This CDR3 reads CASSQEPRVLAGKETQYF. The CDR3 DNA sequence: TGTGCCAGCAGCCAAGAACCTCGAGTCCTAGCGGGGAAAGAGACCCAGTACTTC.

In this sample, this clonotype turned up once. This chain links TRBV20-1 with TRBJ1-2; D might be TRBD1 (6 bases). V gave up 0 bases and J gave up 4 bases, with 9 bases separating them. The germline gives CDR1 DFQATT, CDR2 SNEGSKA (reference sequence). This CDR3 has 13 residues. As DNA, the CDR3 is TGCAGTGCTAGAGATGGACAGTTCTATGGCTACACCTTC. It translates to CSARDGQFYGYTF.